The 28 T cell receptor beta chains below come from one sample, sequenced in a study of blood T cell repertoires in COVID-19. Generated by immunoSEQ multiplex PCR, the TCRdb table keeps only in-frame clones and is missing some. This sample has 150,000 to 200,000 clones; around four fifths occur once, and the top ten carry over 10%. The specimen sequenced was PBMCs or T cells enriched from blood (not recorded which). The receptors were sampled from a woman aged 60-70 years who had recovered from COVID-19.

The rearrangement uses TRBV6-2 or TRBV6-3 and TRBJ2-7; 7 bases are shared with TRBD1. This CDR3 is built from 15 residues. Germline-derived CDR1 and CDR2 are MNHEY and SVGEGT. The junction had 11 bases not matched to a gene; V was cut back by 2 bases and J by 7 bases. The CDR3 protein is CASSYGAGGRGEQYF. The CDR3 DNA sequence: TGTGCCAGCAGTTACGGGGCAGGGGGAAGGGGAGAGCAGTACTTC.

This clone was observed a single time. The rearrangement joins TRBV10-3 to TRBJ2-3; no reliable D call. CDR1 is ENHRY and CDR2 is SYGVKD in the germline V gene. V was shortened by 0 bases and J by 6 bases, with 4 bases between the two germline ends. The CDR3 length is 12 residues. The CDR3 DNA reads as TGTGCCATCAGTGAGTCCCAGGATACGCAGTATTTT. It encodes CAISESQDTQYF.

This chain connects TRBV24-1 to TRBJ2-6, with 9 bases matching TRBD1. V was clipped by 9 bases and J by 2 bases; unmatched bases: 13. Germline-derived CDR1 and CDR2 are KGHDR and SFDVKD. The CDR3 is 18 residues long. The CDR3 here is CATQAGTGPTPGANVLTF. CDR3 DNA sequence: TGTGCCACCCAGGCGGGGACAGGGCCTACACCTGGGGCCAACGTCCTGACTTTC.

V gene TRBV9 combines with J gene TRBJ1-1, with no clear D. This CDR3 is 12 amino acids long. Germline lookup yields CDR1 SGDLS and CDR2 YYNGEE. With 1 base removed from V and 3 bases from J, the gap between germline ends came to 4 bases. The CDR3 region has the DNA TGTGCCAGCAGCGTATCGGACACTGAAGCTTTCTTT. Its protein is CASSVSDTEAFF. Full variable domain (rest looked up from reference TRBV9 and TRBJ1-1): DSGVTQTPKHLITATGQRVTLRCSPRSGDLSVYWYQQSLDQGLQFLIQYYNGEERAKGNILERFSAQQFPDLHSELNLSSLELGDSALYFCASSVSDTEAFFGQGTRLTVV.

The chain carries TRBV25-1 and TRBJ1-1; no clear D. Per the germline V gene, CDR1 is MGHDK and CDR2 is SYGVNS. This CDR3 is built from 15 residues. V was pared by 2 bases and J by 1 base, with 11 bases between. The CDR3 sequence: CASSEPSKGNTEAFF. The CDR3 DNA follows: TGTGCCAGCAGTGAACCTAGCAAGGGGAACACTGAAGCTTTCTTT.

The V and J genes are TRBV28 and TRBJ2-2, with D possibly being TRBD2 (5 bases). Trimming shortened V by 7 bases and J by 5 bases, and 17 bases separated the two germline ends. Germline CDR1 MDHEN, CDR2 SYDVKM. This CDR3 is 15 amino acids long. The CDR3 DNA sequence: TGTGCCAGCACCCCCACCGCGGGTCTGACCGGGGAGCTGTTTTTT. Encoded protein: CASTPTAGLTGELFF.

The genes are TRBV27 and TRBJ2-5; TRBD1 matches at 7 bases. The CDR3 contains 17 residues. Germline trimming cut 3 bases from V and 3 bases from J; bases unmatched to any gene: 13. The germline V gene has CDR1 MNHEY and CDR2 SMNVEV (reference sequence). CDR3 loop: CASSLTPTLGGKETQYF. The CDR3 region has the DNA TGTGCCAGCAGTTTGACCCCTACTTTAGGGGGCAAAGAGACCCAGTACTTC.

The chain recombines TRBV3-1 (or the pseudogene TRBV3-2) with TRBJ1-6; D is perhaps TRBD1 (6 bases). V gave up 0 bases and J gave up 13 bases, with 13 bases separating them. CDR3 length equals 14 residues. CDR1 is LGHDT and CDR2 is YNNKEL in the germline V gene (reference sequence). CDR3 bases: TGTGCCAGCAGCCAAGACAGGGGTTTAGGTCCCCTCCACTTT. This translates into CASSQDRGLGPLHF.

This clone appeared a single time. This chain connects TRBV10-3 to TRBJ2-3; D is ambiguous. V gave up 2 bases and J gave up 6 bases, with 12 bases separating them. Germline V gene data show CDR1 as ENHRY and CDR2 as SYGVKD. The CDR3 sequence is 14 residues long. CDR3 sequence (DNA): TGTGCCATCAGTGAGGGAGCCACCTACGATACGCAGTATTTT. Translated, it gives CAISEGATYDTQYF.

V is TRBV4-2 and J is TRBJ2-7; weak D call: TRBD1 (5 bases). This CDR3 has 13 residues. V was pared by 2 bases and J by 3 bases, with 8 bases between. CDR1 is LGHNA and CDR2 is YNFKEQ in the germline V gene. CDR3 amino acids: CASSQWQGYEQYF. The CDR3 coding sequence is TGTGCCAGCAGCCAATGGCAGGGCTACGAGCAGTACTTC.

The chain carries TRBV30 and TRBJ1-4; D ambiguous. Germline V gene data show CDR1 as GTSNPN and CDR2 as SVGIG (reference sequence). Trimming cost V 1 base and J 4 bases, with 16 bases left between them. The CDR3 spans 16 residues. DNA for the CDR3: TGTGCCTGGAGTGGCCCCCGGGAGGGTGGTAATGAAAAACTGTTTTTT. Amino acid sequence: CAWSGPREGGNEKLFF.

The chain uses TRBV28 and TRBJ2-5, with TRBD1 matching 7 bases. The germline V gene has CDR1 MDHEN and CDR2 SYDVKM. The CDR3 has 15 residues. J was trimmed by 5 bases and V by 5 bases; bases with no gene match: 11. CDR3 region: CASSPDRVRGETQYF. Here the CDR3 DNA reads TGTGCCAGCAGTCCAGACAGGGTGAGGGGTGAGACCCAGTACTTC.

The CDR3 DNA sequence: TGCAGTGCTAGTCCCCGGCGGGTTAGCAATCAGCCCCAGCATTTT. As protein: CSASPRRVSNQPQHF. The V call is TRBV20-1, the J call TRBJ1-5; D call uncertain. The germline V gene has CDR1 DFQATT and CDR2 SNEGSKA (reference sequence). The CDR3 length is 15 residues. Trimming cost V 3 bases and J 0 bases, with 12 bases left between them.

CDR3 residues: CASHLRSGGEQFF. For the CDR3, the DNA is TGTGCCAGCCACTTGCGTAGCGGAGGTGAGCAGTTCTTC. V gene TRBV7-2 combines with J gene TRBJ2-1; tentatively, D is TRBD2 (6 bases). From germline, CDR1 is SGHTA and CDR2 FQGNSA. This CDR3 region has 13 residues. V was cut by 8 bases and J by 9 bases, with 17 bases left in between.

J is TRBJ2-7 and V is TRBV18; D possibly corresponds to TRBD1 (6 bases). V was clipped by 6 bases and J by 3 bases, with 15 bases between them. Germline CDR1 and CDR2: KGHSH and LQKENI. The CDR3 runs 14 residues. CDR3 coding DNA: TGTGCCAGCTCGTCCGGACAGATAAACTACGAGCAGTACTTC. The encoded protein is CASSSGQINYEQYF.

The chain joins TRBV5-4 to TRBJ2-3; 15 bases agree with TRBD2. The CDR3 is 16 residues long. CDR1 and CDR2 (germline): SGHNT, YYREEE (reference sequence). V shed 4 bases, J shed 3 bases, and the junction held 3 bases outside the gene matches. The CDR3 DNA sequence: TGTGCCAGCAGCCTGGGACTAGCGGGAGGTACAGATACGCAGTATTTT. Translating gives CASSLGLAGGTDTQYF.

A single count supports this clone. The rearrangement uses TRBV15 and TRBJ1-3; D gene ambiguous. Germline V lookup: CDR1 LNHNV, CDR2 YYDKDF (reference sequence). V lost 3 bases and J 2 bases, leaving 17 bases between the germline ends. The CDR3 sequence is 17 residues long. CDR3 bases: TGTGCCACCAGCAGGTCCTTGGAGGGCATTCCTGGAAACACCATATATTTT. Translating it yields CATSRSLEGIPGNTIYF.

The gene calls are TRBV5-1 and TRBJ1-2; D is possibly TRBD1 (6 bases). The CDR3 is 13 residues long. CDR1 SGHRS and CDR2 YFSETQ come from the germline V gene. Trimming removed 4 bases at V and 0 bases at J, with 7 bases between. DNA of the CDR3: TGCGCCAGCAGCCAGGGGTCTAACTATGGCTACACCTTC. This sequence encodes CASSQGSNYGYTF.

The chain joins TRBV10-2 to TRBJ2-7; 11 nucleotides agree with TRBD2. J was trimmed by 4 bases and V by 1 base; bases with no gene match: 9. Per germline, CDR1 WSHSY and CDR2 SAAADI. CDR3 size: 17 residues. The CDR3 nucleotides are TGCGCCAGCAGTGAGTTACTAGCGGGAGCCTCTGGTTACGAGCAGTACTTC. The encoded protein is CASSELLAGASGYEQYF.

The chain recombines TRBV28 with TRBJ2-7, with unresolved D. The length of the CDR3 is 12 residues. Per the germline V gene, CDR1 is MDHEN and CDR2 is SYDVKM. Trimming pared 4 bases from V and 0 bases from J, leaving 4 bases between. The DNA for the CDR3 is TGTGCCAGCAGTTCGGGCTCCTACGAGCAGTACTTC. As protein: CASSSGSYEQYF. Using reference TRBV28 and TRBJ2-7 for the parts outside the CDR3, the full variable domain is DVKVTQSSRYLVKRTGEKVFLECVQDMDHENMFWYRQDPGLGLRLIYFSYDVKMKEKGDIPEGYSVSREKKERFSLILESASTNQTSMYLCASSSGSYEQYFGPGTRLTVT.

This CDR3 reads CASQTGGQETQYF. The CDR3, as DNA: TGCGCCAGCCAGACAGGAGGCCAAGAGACCCAGTACTTC. This chain links TRBV5-1 with TRBJ2-5, with D possibly being TRBD1 (6 bases). This CDR3 has 13 residues. V lost 7 bases, J lost 1 base, and 11 bases lay in between. Germline V lookup: CDR1 SGHRS, CDR2 YFSETQ. Drawing the rest from reference TRBV5-1 and TRBJ2-5, the complete variable domain is KAGVTQTPRYLIKTRGQQVTLSCSPISGHRSVSWYQQTPGQGLQFLFEYFSETQRNKGNFPGRFSGRQFSNSRSEMNVSTLELGDSALYLCASQTGGQETQYFGPGTRLLVL.

The gene calls are TRBV28 and TRBJ1-2; the D gene is possibly TRBD1 (6 bases). Trimming shortened V by 6 bases and J by 5 bases, and 16 bases separated the two germline ends. From germline, CDR1 is MDHEN and CDR2 SYDVKM. The CDR3 runs 14 residues. CDR3 nucleotide sequence: TGTGCCAGCAGCCAAAGAGGGGGATCGTATGGCTACACCTTC. This codes for CASSQRGGSYGYTF.

CDR3 nucleotide sequence: TGCGCCAGCAGCGATACAGGGGCTTTGGGCGATGAGCAGTTCTTC. The encoded protein is CASSDTGALGDEQFF. This rearrangement joins TRBV5-1 to TRBJ2-1, with 7 bases fitting TRBD1. This CDR3 is built from 15 residues. Germline V gene sequence: CDR1 SGHRS, CDR2 YFSETQ. The junction had 12 bases not matched to a gene; V was cut back by 4 bases and J by 8 bases.

This rearrangement joins TRBV7-8 to TRBJ1-1; D call uncertain. Per germline, CDR1 SGHVS and CDR2 FQNEAQ. The CDR3 totals 16 residues. Trimming cost V 2 bases and J 1 base, with 14 bases left between them. The CDR3 reads CASSLIGGQPNTEAFF. CDR3 nucleotide sequence: TGTGCCAGCAGCTTAATTGGAGGGCAGCCGAACACTGAAGCTTTCTTT.

This chain joins TRBV6-1 and TRBJ1-2; D is uncertain. Germline V lookup: CDR1 MNHNS, CDR2 SASEGT. The CDR3 spans 15 residues. V was clipped by 2 bases and J by 8 bases, with 18 bases between them. The CDR3 region has the DNA TGTGCCAGCAGTGAATTCGGCTCGATGGGGAGCGGCTACACCTTC. Amino acids: CASSEFGSMGSGYTF.

The chain uses TRBV6-5 and TRBJ1-5, with 8 bases matching TRBD1. This CDR3 spans 14 amino acids. Losses at the gene ends were 6 bases for V and 0 bases for J; bases not matched to a gene: 1. Germline assignment: CDR1 MNHEY and CDR2 SVGAGI. Here the CDR3 DNA reads TGTGCCAGCAGAGGACAGGGTAGCAATCAGCCCCAGCATTTT. As protein: CASRGQGSNQPQHF.

The J gene is TRBJ1-4, the V gene TRBV4-1, with TRBD1 matching over 11 bases. The germline CDR1 and CDR2 sequences are MGHRA and YSYEKL. This CDR3 has 18 residues. The V and J ends lost 0 bases and 4 bases, in that order; junction bases with no gene match: 7. CDR3 loop: CASSQEGDRGRVNEKLFF. CDR3 bases: TGCGCCAGCAGCCAAGAAGGGGACAGGGGGAGGGTTAATGAAAAACTGTTTTTT.

Details on this clone: This CDR3 is also generated by other DNA sequences in the sample. The chain links TRBV5-1 to TRBJ2-1; tentative D call: TRBD2 (6 bases). Trimming pared 2 bases from V and 2 bases from J, leaving 11 bases between. Germline-derived CDR1 and CDR2 are SGHRS and YFSETQ. CDR3 size: 15 residues. CDR3 sequence (DNA): TGCGCCAGCAGCTTTAGCGGAGGGGCCTACAATGAGCAGTTCTTC. Translating it yields CASSFSGGAYNEQFF.